The 24 T cell receptor beta chains below were found in one sample sequenced in a study of blood T cells in healthy people across ages. Primed by a sample-barcoded 5' primer and a J-beta primer mix, a second PCR proceeded for 7 to 11 cycles. MiXCR, run by TCRdb on the 5' RACE reads, gives a single entry per CDR3 protein. The sample has around 780,000 distinct CDR3 sequences, about 61% seen once. Sequencing used blood. The origin of the receptors is a middle-aged man in good health.

For the CDR3, the DNA is TGCAGTGCTCTCGGGGGACTGAACACTGAAGCTTTCTTT. The encoded protein is CSALGGLNTEAFF. The gene calls are TRBV20-1 and TRBJ1-1; D is perhaps TRBD1 (5 bases). The V end was cut by 5 bases, the J end by 0 bases, with 10 bases between. This CDR3 is 13 amino acids long. CDR1 and CDR2 from the germline V gene are DFQATT and SNEGSKA (reference sequence).

The CDR3 sequence is CASSQTMVGGGTVETQYF. The CDR3 bases are TGTGCCAGCAGCCAAACTATGGTCGGCGGGGGCACGGTAGAGACCCAGTACTTC. The gene calls are TRBV7-2 and TRBJ2-5; possible D gene TRBD2, 7 bases. This CDR3 spans 18 amino acids. Germline V CDR1 and CDR2: SGHTA, FQGNSA. The ends were cut back, 5 bases at V and 4 bases at J, with 26 bases in the middle.

The CDR3 reads CSATGVQNLAKRNIQYF. The CDR3 DNA reads as TGCAGTGCTACAGGGGTCCAGAATCTAGCCAAAAGGAACATTCAGTACTTC. This sequence joins TRBV20-1 and TRBJ2-4; tentatively, D is TRBD1 (6 bases). This CDR3 spans 17 amino acids. V was trimmed by 4 bases and J by 7 bases, leaving 26 bases between them. Per the germline V gene, CDR1 is DFQATT and CDR2 is SNEGSKA (reference sequence).

The chain links TRBV28 to TRBJ1-4; D not certain. Trimming took 6 bases from V and 8 from J, leaving 4 bases between them. The CDR3 spans 10 residues. From germline, CDR1 is MDHEN and CDR2 SYDVKM. The chain's CDR3 is CASRGEKLFF. As DNA, the CDR3 is TGTGCCAGCAGGGGGGAAAAACTGTTTTTT.

J is TRBJ2-5 and V is TRBV4-3; D assignment may be TRBD1 or TRBD2 (7 bases each). The CDR3 sequence is 17 residues long. Germline assignment: CDR1 LGHNA and CDR2 YSLEER. Trimming removed 1 base from V and 5 bases from J, with 20 bases in between. Here the CDR3 reads CASSQAGGAMMGETQYF. Written as DNA, the CDR3 is TGCGCCAGCAGCCAAGCAGGGGGGGCGATGATGGGGGAGACCCAGTACTTC.

This clonotype came up a few times. The chain combines TRBV29-1 with TRBJ1-1; no clear D. Germline values: CDR1 SQVTM, CDR2 ANQGSEA. CDR3 length equals 12 residues. V dropped 6 bases and J dropped 1 base, with 9 bases sitting between them. CDR3 nucleotides: TGCAGCGTCCGGGTGTCGAACACTGAAGCTTTCTTT. Translated, it gives CSVRVSNTEAFF.

This clonotype was detected a few times. The rearrangement links TRBV27 to TRBJ2-7; the match to TRBD2 covers 7 bases. V gave up 6 bases and J gave up 2 bases; unmatched junction bases: 4. CDR3 length equals 13 residues. Germline V gene lookup returns CDR1 MNHEY and CDR2 SMNVEV (reference sequence). CDR3 sequence reads: CASRERGTYEQYF. DNA of the CDR3: TGTGCCAGCAGGGAGCGGGGCACCTACGAGCAGTACTTC.

There are a few counts of this clonotype. The genes are TRBV29-1 and TRBJ2-4; D is unclear. This CDR3 region has 16 residues. CDR1 SQVTM and CDR2 ANQGSEA come from the germline V gene. V gave up 4 bases and J gave up 1 base, with 17 bases separating them. CDR3 residues: CSVVSEWGWAKNIQYF. In nucleotides, the CDR3 is TGCAGCGTTGTCTCTGAGTGGGGATGGGCCAAAAACATTCAGTACTTC. The variable domain in full, with the rest retrieved from reference TRBV29-1 and TRBJ2-4, is SAVISQKPSRDICQRGTSLTIQCQVDSQVTMMFWYRQQPGQSLTLIATANQGSEATYESGFVIDKFPISRPNLTFSTLTVSNMSPEDSSIYLCSVVSEWGWAKNIQYFGAGTRLSVL.

This rearrangement joins TRBV7-3 to TRBJ2-3; 7 bases are shared with TRBD1. CDR1 and CDR2 from the germline V gene are SGHTA and FQGTGA. V shed 5 bases and J 0 bases; nucleotides not matched to a gene: 8. This CDR3 has 16 residues. In DNA, the CDR3 is TGTGCCAGCAGCCCTAGACAGGGATGGAGCACAGATACGCAGTATTTT. Its translation is CASSPRQGWSTDTQYF.

The chain employs TRBV7-9 and TRBJ1-4, with D unresolved. The CDR3 extends over 12 amino acids. Trimming took off 5 bases at V and 8 bases at J, with 9 bases between the two ends. Germline-derived CDR1 and CDR2 are SEHNR and FQNEAQ (reference sequence). CDR3 sequence (DNA): TGTGCCAGCAGCACATTGGGGGAAAAACTGTTTTTT. Translation gives CASSTLGEKLFF.

With regard to this clonotype: The germline gene is not matched at one end of the junction; a read error may be the cause. This sequence joins TRBV7-2 and TRBJ1-2; D perhaps matches TRBD1 (6 bases). Germline V gives CDR1 SGHTA, CDR2 FQGNSA. The CDR3 spans 18 residues. The CDR3 DNA follows: TGTGCCGGCAGCTCCCAGACAGGTTGGGGAGATGATGGGTATGGCTACACCTTC. Its translation is CAGSSQTGWGDDGYGYTF.

This clonotype appeared a few times. The chain couples TRBV7-9 to TRBJ2-5, with 8 bases that match TRBD1. Losses at the gene ends were 7 bases for V and 2 bases for J; bases not matched to a gene: 6. The germline CDR1 and CDR2 sequences are SEHNR and FQNEAQ (reference sequence). The CDR3 has 14 amino acids. CDR3 nucleotides: TGTGCCAGCACCACGGACAGGGCGCAAGAGACCCAGTACTTC. Its translation: CASTTDRAQETQYF.

This clonotype has just one count. This chain joins TRBV5-1 and TRBJ2-3; perhaps TRBD1 as D (6 bases). The germline V gene encodes CDR1 SGHRS and CDR2 YFSETQ. The germline V and J ends were trimmed by 4 bases and 6 bases, with 27 bases remaining between them. There are 18 residues in the CDR3. The CDR3 coding sequence is TGCGCCAGCAGCATAGGACAGACCCACACGTTCCTCATGGATACGCAGTATTTT. Translation gives CASSIGQTHTFLMDTQYF.

This clonotype was observed a handful of times. CDR3 loop: CASSYAGKTYEQYF. In DNA, the CDR3 is TGTGCCAGCAGTTACGCTGGCAAGACCTACGAGCAGTACTTC. This chain connects TRBV6-2 or TRBV6-3 to TRBJ2-7; D gene uncertain. Trimming left V 2 bases short and J 2 bases short, with 10 bases between. The germline V gene has CDR1 MNHEY and CDR2 SVGEGT. The CDR3 covers 14 residues.

The chain has TRBV5-1 and TRBJ2-7; the match to TRBD2 covers 7 bases. The CDR3 is 13 residues long. Germline CDR1 is SGHRS and CDR2 is YFSETQ. V was clipped by 5 bases and J by 2 bases; unmatched bases: 4. CDR3 sequence (DNA): TGCGCCAGCAGTCGAGCGGGAACCTACGAGCAGTACTTC. It encodes CASSRAGTYEQYF. Together with reference TRBV5-1 and TRBJ2-7, the CDR3 gives the full variable domain: KAGVTQTPRYLIKTRGQQVTLSCSPISGHRSVSWYQQTPGQGLQFLFEYFSETQRNKGNFPGRFSGRQFSNSRSEMNVSTLELGDSALYLCASSRAGTYEQYFGPGTRLTVT.

This clonotype was detected a few times. The chain joins TRBV7-8 to TRBJ2-7; 9 bases map to TRBD1. Germline loops: CDR1 SGHVS, CDR2 FQNEAQ. The CDR3 spans 15 residues. V lost 6 bases, J lost 2 bases, and 8 bases stayed unmatched. CDR3 in DNA: TGTGCCAGCAGTGCAAGGGGGACAGGGACCTACGAGCAGTACTTC. Protein product: CASSARGTGTYEQYF.

This clonotype was counted a single time. The genes are TRBV20-1 and TRBJ1-6, with D possibly matching TRBD1 (5 bases). With 6 bases removed from V and 11 bases from J, the gap between germline ends came to 29 bases. Germline V gene sequence: CDR1 DFQATT, CDR2 SNEGSKA (reference sequence). The CDR3 is 17 amino acids. The CDR3 region is CSAKDIVREQSGAPLHF. The CDR3 DNA is TGCAGTGCCAAAGATATTGTCAGGGAGCAGTCTGGGGCACCCCTCCACTTT.

The chain recombines TRBV3-1 with TRBJ1-4; TRBD1 is a possible D gene (5 bases). The germline V gene encodes CDR1 LGHDT and CDR2 YNNKEL (reference sequence). This CDR3 is built from 14 residues. V shed 1 base and J shed 7 bases, with 10 bases lying between them. The CDR3 protein is CASSQATGGEKLFF. CDR3 coding DNA: TGTGCCAGCAGCCAAGCAACGGGGGGTGAAAAACTGTTTTTT.

This chain joins TRBV5-1 and TRBJ2-7; the match to TRBD2 covers 9 bases. The CDR3 is made up of 14 amino acids. The V gene end was trimmed by 5 bases and the J gene end by 7 bases; junction bases not matched to a gene: 10. Germline CDR1 reads SGHRS; CDR2 reads YFSETQ. CDR3 DNA sequence: TGCGCCAGCAGGCGGGAGGGCCCCTACAATGAGCAGTACTTC. This sequence encodes CASRREGPYNEQYF.

On this clonotype itself: Given a much more abundant clone one base away, this may be a read error. The rearrangement links TRBV12-3 or TRBV12-4 to TRBJ1-6; 9 nucleotides match TRBD1. With 6 bases clipped from V and 10 bases from J, the junction kept 7 bases outside the gene matches. CDR3 size: 14 residues. CDR3 DNA sequence: TGTGCCAGCAGGGCCGGGACAGGGTTATCACCCCTCCACTTT. Its protein product is CASRAGTGLSPLHF.

The J gene is TRBJ1-2, the V gene TRBV12-3 or TRBV12-4, with a tentative D call TRBD1 (6 bases). The CDR3 length is 12 residues. The ends were cut back, 6 bases at V and 7 bases at J, with 12 bases in the middle. The CDR3 loop reads CASRRTDSGYTF. CDR3 nucleotide sequence: TGTGCCAGCAGGAGGACAGATAGTGGCTACACCTTC.

The V gene is TRBV7-2, the J gene TRBJ2-5, with D unresolved. V was shortened by 3 bases and J by 2 bases, with 16 bases between the two germline ends. The CDR3 has 16 residues. Germline-derived CDR1 and CDR2 are SGHTA and FQGNSA. The CDR3 region has the DNA TGTGCCAGCAGCTTGGGTGTGTTTATAGCTCAAGAGACCCAGTACTTC. Translating it yields CASSLGVFIAQETQYF.

The chain uses TRBV27 and TRBJ2-1, with TRBD1 matching over 11 bases. V shed 6 bases and J 8 bases; nucleotides not matched to a gene: 9. The CDR3 sequence is 15 residues long. CDR1 is MNHEY and CDR2 is SMNVEV in the germline V gene (reference sequence). CDR3 DNA sequence: TGTGCCAGCAGATACCGGGACAGGGGGGTCGATGAGCAGTTCTTC. Its protein product is CASRYRDRGVDEQFF.

The chain employs TRBV28 and TRBJ1-1; 8 bases agree with TRBD1. The CDR3 loop spans 15 amino acids. After removal of 4 bases from V and 4 bases from J, the junction contained 8 bases not matched to a gene. Germline CDR1 and CDR2: MDHEN and SYDVKM. The CDR3 DNA reads as TGTGCCAGCAGTTCCCCAGGGGGCCGCGGCACTGAAGCTTTCTTT. Amino acids: CASSSPGGRGTEAFF.